This section outlines one TCR beta chain sequence together with its context. Its specificity is unknown. MiXCR, run by TCRdb on the 5' RACE reads, gives a single entry per CDR3 protein. Counted here are 350,000 or so distinct CDR3 sequences, 10% to 15% occurring once; the ten biggest clones make up 6% to 9%. No donor was unhealthy or non-Caucasian. This sample was taken from a study of identical twins. The study's findings and limits: Weaker excess sharing between twins was seen in beta out-of-frame sequences. In cord blood, abundant beta clonotypes had fewer insertions; memory showed no trend.

This same sample was also taken into another study, of yellow fever vaccine responses in identical twins.

The sample taken for sequencing was CD8+ T cells sorted from blood. The TCR comes from a woman aged 18-29 years in good health.

The CDR3 region has the DNA TGTGCCAGCAGTGTTCCGGACAGGGACACTGAAGCTTTCTTT. It encodes CASSVPDRDTEAFF. The gene calls are TRBV6-1 and TRBJ1-1, with 8 bases fitting TRBD1. Looked up from germline, CDR1 is MNHNS and CDR2 is SASEGT. V lost 4 bases to trimming and J lost 3 bases; unmatched junction nucleotides: 4. This CDR3 is 14 amino acids long.